A selection of T cell receptor beta chains follows, all from one sample in a study of T cell responses to AZD1222 COVID-19 vaccine. Libraries were prepared by immunoSEQ multiplex PCR; TCRdb keeps only in-frame clonotypes and omits some of them. The table lists approximately 30,000 clones, around nine tenths of them singletons. Sequences were derived from peripheral blood, sampled on day 0 of AZD1222 vaccination. These TCRs come from an adult in good health. Both conserved end residues are part of each CDR3. Each record gives: V gene, D gene, clone size, J gene, CDR3 protein, CDR3 DNA. The D gene is left open where the match is weak. Only part of the rows carry a size: once, few, many, or a class if the clone is expanded.

V gene: TRBV20-1; D gene: NA; clone size: NA; J gene: TRBJ2-7; CDR3 protein: CSASRDKPYEQYF; CDR3 DNA: TGCAGTGCTAGTAGGGACAAACCCTACGAGCAGTACTTC
V gene: TRBV2; D gene: NA; clone size: NA; J gene: TRBJ1-1; CDR3 protein: CASSPTAGVTEAFF; CDR3 DNA: TGTGCCAGCAGTCCGACTGCGGGGGTCACTGAAGCTTTCTTT
V gene: TRBV28; D gene: TRBD1; clone size: NA; J gene: TRBJ2-2; CDR3 protein: CASSLLGQGLTGELFF; CDR3 DNA: TGTGCCAGCAGTTTATTGGGACAGGGGTTAACCGGGGAGCTGTTTTTT
V gene: TRBV5-6; D gene: NA; clone size: NA; J gene: TRBJ1-2; CDR3 protein: CASSSSGEGYGYTF; CDR3 DNA: TGTGCCAGCAGCTCATCAGGGGAGGGCTATGGCTACACCTTC
V gene: TRBV5-4; D gene: TRBD1; clone size: few; J gene: TRBJ1-1; CDR3 protein: CASSLVQGAGTEAFF; CDR3 DNA: TGTGCCAGCAGCTTGGTTCAGGGGGCCGGCACTGAAGCTTTCTTT
V gene: TRBV30; D gene: NA; clone size: NA; J gene: TRBJ2-7; CDR3 protein: CAWSVGIYEQYF; CDR3 DNA: TGTGCCTGGAGTGTTGGTATTTACGAGCAGTACTTC
V gene: TRBV28; D gene: NA; clone size: NA; J gene: TRBJ1-1; CDR3 protein: CASSLYQVYRNTEAFF; CDR3 DNA: TGTGCCAGCAGTTTATACCAGGTCTACAGGAACACTGAAGCTTTCTTT
V gene: TRBV20-1; D gene: NA; clone size: NA; J gene: TRBJ2-7; CDR3 protein: CSASRGSSYEQYF; CDR3 DNA: TGCAGTGCCAGTCGGGGGAGCTCCTACGAGCAGTACTTC
V gene: TRBV6-4; D gene: NA; clone size: NA; J gene: TRBJ2-2; CDR3 protein: CASSGTDTGELFF; CDR3 DNA: TGTGCCAGCAGTGGGACAGACACCGGGGAGCTGTTTTTT
V gene: TRBV20-1; D gene: NA; clone size: NA; J gene: TRBJ1-5; CDR3 protein: CSASGGPAQHF; CDR3 DNA: TGCAGTGCTAGTGGCGGGCCGGCCCAGCATTTT
V gene: TRBV5-6; D gene: NA; clone size: NA; J gene: TRBJ1-2; CDR3 protein: CASIIRTPNYGYTF; CDR3 DNA: TGTGCCAGCATCATAAGGACACCGAACTATGGCTACACCTTC
V gene: TRBV5-1; D gene: TRBD1; clone size: once; J gene: TRBJ2-7; CDR3 protein: CASSLGTGIEQYF; CDR3 DNA: TGCGCCAGCAGCTTGGGGACAGGGATCGAGCAGTACTTC
V gene: TRBV4-3; D gene: NA; clone size: few; J gene: TRBJ2-2; CDR3 protein: CASSQESQMNTGELFF; CDR3 DNA: TGCGCCAGCAGCCAAGAATCCCAAATGAACACCGGGGAGCTGTTTTTT
V gene: TRBV5-1; D gene: NA; clone size: NA; J gene: TRBJ1-6; CDR3 protein: CASTRGGTSPLHF; CDR3 DNA: TGCGCCAGCACCCGCGGGGGGACTTCACCCCTCCACTTT
V gene: TRBV2; D gene: NA; clone size: NA; J gene: TRBJ2-5; CDR3 protein: CASSEYRTQETQYF; CDR3 DNA: TGTGCCAGCAGTGAATACCGGACCCAAGAGACCCAGTACTTC
V gene: TRBV7-2; D gene: TRBD1; clone size: NA; J gene: TRBJ1-1; CDR3 protein: CASSLLGQGNTEAFF; CDR3 DNA: TGTGCCAGCAGCTTATTGGGACAGGGAAACACTGAAGCTTTCTTT
V gene: TRBV11-3; D gene: TRBD2; clone size: once; J gene: TRBJ2-1; CDR3 protein: CASSLGGGAFDNEQFF; CDR3 DNA: TGTGCCAGCAGCTTAGGCGGGGGGGCGTTCGACAATGAGCAGTTCTTC
V gene: TRBV7-9; D gene: NA; clone size: NA; J gene: TRBJ1-4; CDR3 protein: CASSSQAGVGEKLFF; CDR3 DNA: TGTGCCAGCAGCTCTCAAGCAGGGGTAGGGGAAAAACTGTTTTTT
V gene: TRBV21-1; D gene: NA; clone size: few; J gene: TRBJ1-1; CDR3 protein: CASSIGPGDTEAFF; CDR3 DNA: TGTGCCAGCAGCATCGGACCGGGCGACACTGAAGCTTTCTTT
V gene: TRBV28; D gene: NA; clone size: NA; J gene: TRBJ2-3; CDR3 protein: CASRRTDTQYF; CDR3 DNA: TGTGCCAGCAGGCGCACAGATACGCAGTATTTT
V gene: TRBV18; D gene: NA; clone size: NA; J gene: TRBJ1-5; CDR3 protein: CASSPEAGNQPQHF; CDR3 DNA: TGTGCCAGCTCACCCGAAGCTGGCAATCAGCCCCAGCATTTT
V gene: TRBV15; D gene: NA; clone size: NA; J gene: TRBJ2-2; CDR3 protein: CATSGEGRGNTGELFF; CDR3 DNA: TGTGCCACCAGCGGAGAGGGCAGGGGAAACACCGGGGAGCTGTTTTTT
V gene: TRBV7-2; D gene: NA; clone size: NA; J gene: TRBJ2-7; CDR3 protein: CASSPGSPPLSYEQYF; CDR3 DNA: TGTGCCAGCAGCCCAGGGTCCCCCCCCCTCTCCTACGAGCAGTACTTC
V gene: TRBV6-5; D gene: NA; clone size: NA; J gene: TRBJ1-5; CDR3 protein: CASSSGESSNQPQHF; CDR3 DNA: TGTGCCAGCAGTTCCGGAGAGTCAAGCAATCAGCCCCAGCATTTT
V gene: TRBV7-2; D gene: TRBD1; clone size: NA; J gene: TRBJ1-2; CDR3 protein: CASSPRTGESNYGYTF; CDR3 DNA: TGTGCCAGCAGCCCGCGGACAGGGGAATCTAACTATGGCTACACCTTC
V gene: TRBV9; D gene: NA; clone size: few; J gene: TRBJ2-3; CDR3 protein: CASSVRGDGTDTQYF; CDR3 DNA: TGTGCCAGCAGCGTAAGGGGAGACGGCACAGATACGCAGTATTTT
V gene: TRBV7-9; D gene: NA; clone size: few; J gene: TRBJ2-1; CDR3 protein: CASSRADSYNEQFF; CDR3 DNA: TGTGCCAGCAGCCGAGCGGATTCCTACAATGAGCAGTTCTTC
V gene: TRBV7-9; D gene: NA; clone size: NA; J gene: TRBJ2-5; CDR3 protein: CASSSSLGTQETQYF; CDR3 DNA: TGTGCCAGCAGCTCCTCCCTAGGAACCCAAGAGACCCAGTACTTC
V gene: TRBV27; D gene: TRBD1; clone size: NA; J gene: TRBJ2-4; CDR3 protein: CASSGRGRGVAKNIQYF; CDR3 DNA: TGTGCCAGCAGCGGCAGGGGGCGCGGGGTAGCCAAAAACATTCAGTACTTC
V gene: TRBV4-2; D gene: NA; clone size: NA; J gene: TRBJ1-5; CDR3 protein: CASSRRKGPGQPQHF; CDR3 DNA: TGTGCCAGCAGCCGAAGAAAAGGGCCGGGTCAGCCCCAGCATTTT